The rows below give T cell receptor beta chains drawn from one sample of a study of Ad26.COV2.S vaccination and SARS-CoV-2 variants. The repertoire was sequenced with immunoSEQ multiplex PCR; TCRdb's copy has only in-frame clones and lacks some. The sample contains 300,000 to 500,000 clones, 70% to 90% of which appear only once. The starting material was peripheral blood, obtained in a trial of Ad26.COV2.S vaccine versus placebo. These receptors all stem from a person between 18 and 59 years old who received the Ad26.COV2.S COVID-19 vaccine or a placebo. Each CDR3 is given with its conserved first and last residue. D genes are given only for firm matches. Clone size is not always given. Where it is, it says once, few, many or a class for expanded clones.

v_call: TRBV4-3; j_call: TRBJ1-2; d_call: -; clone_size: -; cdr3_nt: TGCGCCAGCAGCCAGGATCGACAGGAAGGTGGCTACACCTTC; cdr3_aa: CASSQDRQEGGYTF
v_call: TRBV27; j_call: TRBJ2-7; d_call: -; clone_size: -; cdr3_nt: TGTGCCAGCAGTTTGCAATGGCTAGCCTACGAGCAGTACTTC; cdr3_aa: CASSLQWLAYEQYF
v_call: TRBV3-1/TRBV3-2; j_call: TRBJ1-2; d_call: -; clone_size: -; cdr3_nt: TGTGCCAGCAGCCAAGGGTCCAGTTTAAACTATGGCTACACCTTC; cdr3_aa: CASSQGSSLNYGYTF
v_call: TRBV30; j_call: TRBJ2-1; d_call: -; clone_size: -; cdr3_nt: TGTGCCTGGAGTGTCCGTCGGGATAATGAGCAGTTCTTC; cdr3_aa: CAWSVRRDNEQFF
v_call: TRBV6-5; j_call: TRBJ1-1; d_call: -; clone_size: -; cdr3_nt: TGTGCCAGCACCGCGATGGGACCGATGAACACTGAAGCTTTCTTT; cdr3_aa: CASTAMGPMNTEAFF
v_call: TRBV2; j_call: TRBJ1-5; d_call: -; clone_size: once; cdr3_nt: TGTGCCAGCAGTGAAGTGGGCTCTGGGTATAGCAATCAGCCCCAGCATTTT; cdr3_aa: CASSEVGSGYSNQPQHF
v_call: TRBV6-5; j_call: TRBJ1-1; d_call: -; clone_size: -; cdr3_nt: TGTGCCAGCAGAAAGCAGAAGAACACTGAAGCTTTCTTT; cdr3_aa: CASRKQKNTEAFF
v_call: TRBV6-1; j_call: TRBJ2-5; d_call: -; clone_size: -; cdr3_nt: TGTGCCAGCGGGGGGAGACAAGAGACCCAGTACTTC; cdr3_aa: CASGGRQETQYF
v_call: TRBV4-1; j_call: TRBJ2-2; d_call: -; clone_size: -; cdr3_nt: TGCGCCAGCAGCCAGGACGGGATGTACGGCGCCGGGGAGCTGTTTTTT; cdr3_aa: CASSQDGMYGAGELFF
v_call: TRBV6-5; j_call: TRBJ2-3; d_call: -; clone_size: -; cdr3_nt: TGTGCCAGCAGTTACTCAGACATTAGCACAGATACGCAGTATTTT; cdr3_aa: CASSYSDISTDTQYF
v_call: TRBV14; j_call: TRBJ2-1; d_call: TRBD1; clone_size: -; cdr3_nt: TGTGCCAGCAGCCGGACAGGGCGGAATGAGCAGTTCTTC; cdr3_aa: CASSRTGRNEQFF
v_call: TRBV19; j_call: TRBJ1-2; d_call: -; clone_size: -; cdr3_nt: TGTGCCAGTAGTATAGACAAGGGGCCCTATGGCTACACCTTC; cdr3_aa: CASSIDKGPYGYTF
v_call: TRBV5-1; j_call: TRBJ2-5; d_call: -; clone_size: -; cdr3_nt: TGCGCCAGCAGCTTGAGTCGGAGGGAAAAGGGAGAGACCCAGTACTTC; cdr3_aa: CASSLSRREKGETQYF
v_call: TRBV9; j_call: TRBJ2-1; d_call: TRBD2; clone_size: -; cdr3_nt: TGTGCCAGCAGCGTCCTCGGGACTAGCGACGAGCAGTTCTTC; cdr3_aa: CASSVLGTSDEQFF
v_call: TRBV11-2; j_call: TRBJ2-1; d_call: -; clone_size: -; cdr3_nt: TGTGCCAGCAGCTACGCGCCTATGGGTGAGCAGTTCTTC; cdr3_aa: CASSYAPMGEQFF
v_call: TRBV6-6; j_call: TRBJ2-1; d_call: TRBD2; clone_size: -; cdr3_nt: TGTGCCAGCAGTTACTCGCGGGGGGGGGACAATGAGCAGTTCTTC; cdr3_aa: CASSYSRGGDNEQFF
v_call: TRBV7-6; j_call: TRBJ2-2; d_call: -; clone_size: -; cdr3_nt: TGTGCCAGCAGCTCCCCATCCGGGGGAGGCACCGGGGAGCTGTTTTTT; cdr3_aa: CASSSPSGGGTGELFF
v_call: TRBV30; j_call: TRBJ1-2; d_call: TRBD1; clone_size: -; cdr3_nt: TGTGCCTGGAGTGCCCCCGAGACAGGGAACTATGGCTACACCTTC; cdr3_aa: CAWSAPETGNYGYTF
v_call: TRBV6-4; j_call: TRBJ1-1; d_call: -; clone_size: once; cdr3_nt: TGTGCCAGCAGTGCTGACGGATACACTGAAGCTTTCTTT; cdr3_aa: CASSADGYTEAFF
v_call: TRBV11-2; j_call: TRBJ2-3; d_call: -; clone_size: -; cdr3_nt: TGTGCCAGCAGCTCCCGTAGAGGGTGGGGCACAGATACGCAGTATTTT; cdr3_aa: CASSSRRGWGTDTQYF
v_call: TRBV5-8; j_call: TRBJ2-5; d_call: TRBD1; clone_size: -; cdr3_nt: TGTGCCAGCAGCCAGACAGGGGTAGAGACCCAGTACTTC; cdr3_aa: CASSQTGVETQYF
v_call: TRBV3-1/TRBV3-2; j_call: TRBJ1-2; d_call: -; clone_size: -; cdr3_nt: TGTGCCAGCAGCCAAGAAGTGAGGAGAGGCTACACCTTC; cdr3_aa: CASSQEVRRGYTF
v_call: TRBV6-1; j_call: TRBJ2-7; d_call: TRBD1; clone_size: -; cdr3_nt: TGTGCCAGCAGTGAAGGGACAGGGGGCGAGCAGTACTTC; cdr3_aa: CASSEGTGGEQYF
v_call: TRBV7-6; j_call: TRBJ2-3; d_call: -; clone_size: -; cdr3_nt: TGTGCCAGCTCGGGGGACACGCACGCGGATACGCAGTATTTT; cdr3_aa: CASSGDTHADTQYF
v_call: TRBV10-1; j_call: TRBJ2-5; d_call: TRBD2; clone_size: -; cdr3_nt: TGCGCCAGCTCGGGACTAGCTCAAGAGACCCAGTACTTC; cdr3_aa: CASSGLAQETQYF
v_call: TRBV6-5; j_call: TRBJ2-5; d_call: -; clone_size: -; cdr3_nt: TGTGCCAGCAGTTACCGGGCCCAAGGGACCCAGTACTTC; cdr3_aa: CASSYRAQGTQYF